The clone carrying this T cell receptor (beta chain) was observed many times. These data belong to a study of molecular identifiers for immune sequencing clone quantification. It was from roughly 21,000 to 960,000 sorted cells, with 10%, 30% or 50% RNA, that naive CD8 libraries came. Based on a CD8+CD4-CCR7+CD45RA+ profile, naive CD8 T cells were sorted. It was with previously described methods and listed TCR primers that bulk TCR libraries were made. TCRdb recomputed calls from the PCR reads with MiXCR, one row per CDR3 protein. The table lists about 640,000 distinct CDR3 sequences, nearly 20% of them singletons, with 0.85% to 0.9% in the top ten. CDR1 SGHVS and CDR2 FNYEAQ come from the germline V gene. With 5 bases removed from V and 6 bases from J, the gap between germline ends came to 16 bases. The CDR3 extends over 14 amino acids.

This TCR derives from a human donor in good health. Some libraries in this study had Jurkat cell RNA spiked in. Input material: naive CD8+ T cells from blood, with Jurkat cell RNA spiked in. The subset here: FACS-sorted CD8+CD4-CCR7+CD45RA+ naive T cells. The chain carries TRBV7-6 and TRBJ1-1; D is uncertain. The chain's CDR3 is CASSPGDRPPEAFF. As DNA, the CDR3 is TGTGCCAGCAGCCCAGGCGATCGACCCCCTGAAGCTTTCTTT.